Sequencing of this TCR beta chain was carried out in a study of blood T cell repertoires in COVID-19. About the research overall: Samples of COVID-19 (acute and convalescent) were obtained from the United States, Italy and Spain. The analysed material was cDNA or gDNA that came from T cells, B-cell-depleted T cells, or PBMCs.

CDR1 and CDR2 from the germline V gene are LNHDA and SQIVND (reference sequence). The trim removed 6 bases at V and 2 bases at J, leaving 11 bases unmatched. The CDR3 is 16 residues long. Per the study methods: Cell counts per sample came from amplifying reference gene primers. Sequenced by immunoSEQ multiplex PCR; TCRdb stores in-frame clones only, minus some. The V and J calls and clone size were taken over from that table, and D and trimming were inferred from the DNA. Here the sample spans roughly 49,000 clones, 90% to 95% being singletons. The receptor comes from a woman at least 80 years old with acute or convalescent COVID-19. The sequenced sample consisted of peripheral blood. The chain links TRBV19 to TRBJ1-2, with TRBD1 matching over 8 bases. For the CDR3, the DNA is TGTGCCAGTAGGAGGGGGACGGACAGGGCCAACTATGGCTACACCTTC. Protein product: CASRRGTDRANYGYTF.